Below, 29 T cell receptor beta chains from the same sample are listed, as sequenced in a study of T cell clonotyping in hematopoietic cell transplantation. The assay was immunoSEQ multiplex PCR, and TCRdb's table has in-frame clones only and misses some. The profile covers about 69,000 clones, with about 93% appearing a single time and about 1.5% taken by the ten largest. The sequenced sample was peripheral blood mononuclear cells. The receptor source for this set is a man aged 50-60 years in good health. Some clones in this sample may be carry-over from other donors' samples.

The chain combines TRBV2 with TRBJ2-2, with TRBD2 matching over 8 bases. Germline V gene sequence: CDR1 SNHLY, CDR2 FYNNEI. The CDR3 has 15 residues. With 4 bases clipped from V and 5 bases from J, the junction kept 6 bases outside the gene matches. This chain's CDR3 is CASSGAGGPTGELFF. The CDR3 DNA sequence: TGTGCCAGCAGTGGGGCGGGGGGACCTACCGGGGAGCTGTTTTTT.

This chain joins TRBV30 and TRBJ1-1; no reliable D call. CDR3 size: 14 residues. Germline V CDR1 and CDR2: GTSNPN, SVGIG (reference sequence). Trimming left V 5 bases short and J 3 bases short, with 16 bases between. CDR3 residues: CAWDPGGGHTEAFF. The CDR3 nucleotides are TGTGCCTGGGACCCAGGTGGAGGGCACACTGAAGCTTTCTTT. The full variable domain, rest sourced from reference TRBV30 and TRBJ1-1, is SQTIHQWPATLVQPVGSPLSLECTVEGTSNPNLYWYRQAAGRGLQLLFYSVGIGQISSEVPQNLSASRPQDRQFILSSKKLLLSDSGFYLCAWDPGGGHTEAFFGQGTRLTVV.

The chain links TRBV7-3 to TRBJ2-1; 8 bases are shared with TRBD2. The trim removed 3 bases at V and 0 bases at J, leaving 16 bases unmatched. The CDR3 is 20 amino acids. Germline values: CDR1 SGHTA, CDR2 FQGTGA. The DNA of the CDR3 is TGTGCCAGCAGCTTTTGGGGGCACGTAGCGGGGCTAGGCTCCTACAATGAGCAGTTCTTC. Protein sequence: CASSFWGHVAGLGSYNEQFF.

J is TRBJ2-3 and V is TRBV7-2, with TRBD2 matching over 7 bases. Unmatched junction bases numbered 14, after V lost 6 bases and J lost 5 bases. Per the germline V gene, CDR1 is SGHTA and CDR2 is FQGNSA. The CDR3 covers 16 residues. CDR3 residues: CASSETVERGRDTQYF. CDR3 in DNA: TGTGCCAGCAGTGAGACGGTAGAGCGGGGACGAGATACGCAGTATTTT.

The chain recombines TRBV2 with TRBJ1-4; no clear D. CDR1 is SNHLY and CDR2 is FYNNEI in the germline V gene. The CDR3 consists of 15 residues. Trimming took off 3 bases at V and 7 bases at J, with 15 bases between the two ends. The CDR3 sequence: CASSDRASRGEKLFF. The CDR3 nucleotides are TGTGCCAGCAGTGATCGGGCCTCCCGGGGTGAAAAACTGTTTTTT.

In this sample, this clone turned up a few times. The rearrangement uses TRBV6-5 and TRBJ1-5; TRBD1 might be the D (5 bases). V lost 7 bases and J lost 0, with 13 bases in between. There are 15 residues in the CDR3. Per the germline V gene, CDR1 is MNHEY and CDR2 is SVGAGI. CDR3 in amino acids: CASTPTGYSNQPQHF. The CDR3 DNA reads TGTGCCAGCACACCAACAGGTTATAGCAATCAGCCCCAGCATTTT.

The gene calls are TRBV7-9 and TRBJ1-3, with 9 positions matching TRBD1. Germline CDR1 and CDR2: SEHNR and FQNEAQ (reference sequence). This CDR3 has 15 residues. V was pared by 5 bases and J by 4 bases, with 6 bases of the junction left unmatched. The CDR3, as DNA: TGTGCCAGCAGCAAACAGGGGGCTTCAGGAAACACCATATATTTT. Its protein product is CASSKQGASGNTIYF.

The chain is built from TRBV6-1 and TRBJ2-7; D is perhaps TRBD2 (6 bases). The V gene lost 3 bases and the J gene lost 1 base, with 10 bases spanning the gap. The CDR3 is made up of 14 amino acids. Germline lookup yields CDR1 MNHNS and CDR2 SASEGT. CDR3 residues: CASSEGGTSYEQYF. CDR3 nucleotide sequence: TGTGCCAGCAGTGAGGGCGGGACTTCCTACGAGCAGTACTTC.

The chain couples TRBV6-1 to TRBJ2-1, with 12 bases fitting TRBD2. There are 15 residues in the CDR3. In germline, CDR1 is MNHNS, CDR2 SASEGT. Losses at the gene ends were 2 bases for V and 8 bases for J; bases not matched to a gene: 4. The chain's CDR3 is CASSEPTSGSHEQFF. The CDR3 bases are TGTGCCAGCAGTGAACCGACTAGCGGGAGTCATGAGCAGTTCTTC.

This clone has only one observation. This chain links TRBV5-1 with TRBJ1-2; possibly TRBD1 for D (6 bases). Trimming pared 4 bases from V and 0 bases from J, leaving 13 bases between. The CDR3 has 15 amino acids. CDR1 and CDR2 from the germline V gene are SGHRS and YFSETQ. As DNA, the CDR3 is TGCGCCAGCAGCCCGGAGGGACATTCTAACTATGGCTACACCTTC. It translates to CASSPEGHSNYGYTF.

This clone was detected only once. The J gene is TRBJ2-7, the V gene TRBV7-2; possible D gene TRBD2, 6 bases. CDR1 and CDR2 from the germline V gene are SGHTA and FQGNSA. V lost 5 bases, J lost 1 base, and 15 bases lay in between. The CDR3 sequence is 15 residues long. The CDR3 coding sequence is TGTGCCAGCAGCCCGGGACTGACAATTTCCTACGAGCAGTACTTC. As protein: CASSPGLTISYEQYF.

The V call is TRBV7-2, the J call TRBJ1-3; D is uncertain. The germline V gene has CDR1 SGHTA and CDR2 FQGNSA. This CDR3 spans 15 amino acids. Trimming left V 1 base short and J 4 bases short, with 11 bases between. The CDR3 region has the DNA TGTGCCAGCAGCTTAGAAGGGCTGCGGGGAAACACCATATATTTT. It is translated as CASSLEGLRGNTIYF.

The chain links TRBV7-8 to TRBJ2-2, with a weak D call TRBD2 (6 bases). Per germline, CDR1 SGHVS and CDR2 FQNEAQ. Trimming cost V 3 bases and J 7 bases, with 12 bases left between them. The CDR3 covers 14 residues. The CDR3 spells CASSFIQGGGELFF. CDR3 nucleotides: TGTGCCAGCAGCTTTATCCAGGGAGGCGGGGAGCTGTTTTTT. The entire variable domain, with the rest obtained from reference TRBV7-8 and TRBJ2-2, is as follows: GAGVSQSPRYKVAKRGQDVALRCDPISGHVSLFWYQQALGQGPEFLTYFQNEAQLDKSGLPSDRFFAERPEGSVSTLKIQRTQQEDSAVYLCASSFIQGGGELFFGEGSRLTVL.

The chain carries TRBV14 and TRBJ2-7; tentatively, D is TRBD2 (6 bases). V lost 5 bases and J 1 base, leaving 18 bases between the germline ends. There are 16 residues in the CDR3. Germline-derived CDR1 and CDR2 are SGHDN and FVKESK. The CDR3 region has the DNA TGTGCCAGCAGCTTCGGACCCAGACTAGTTTCCTACGAGCAGTACTTC. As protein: CASSFGPRLVSYEQYF.

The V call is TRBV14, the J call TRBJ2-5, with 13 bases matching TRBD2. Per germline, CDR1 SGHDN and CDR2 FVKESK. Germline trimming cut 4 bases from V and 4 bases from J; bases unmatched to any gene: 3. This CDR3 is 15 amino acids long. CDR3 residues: CASSLGLAGVETQYF. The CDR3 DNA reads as TGTGCCAGCAGCCTTGGACTAGCGGGGGTAGAGACCCAGTACTTC.

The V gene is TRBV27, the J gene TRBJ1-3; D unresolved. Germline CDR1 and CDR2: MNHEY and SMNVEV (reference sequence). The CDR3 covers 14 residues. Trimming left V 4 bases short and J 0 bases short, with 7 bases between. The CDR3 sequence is CASSSGFSGNTIYF. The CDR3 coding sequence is TGTGCCAGCAGTTCGGGTTTCTCTGGAAACACCATATATTTT.

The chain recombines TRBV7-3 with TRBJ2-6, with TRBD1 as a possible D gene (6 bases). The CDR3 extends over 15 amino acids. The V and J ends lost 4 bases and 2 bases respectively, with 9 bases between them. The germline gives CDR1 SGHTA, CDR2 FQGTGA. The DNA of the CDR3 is TGTGCCAGCAGCTCCTCAGGGGCTGGGGCCAACGTCCTGACTTTC. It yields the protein CASSSSGAGANVLTF.

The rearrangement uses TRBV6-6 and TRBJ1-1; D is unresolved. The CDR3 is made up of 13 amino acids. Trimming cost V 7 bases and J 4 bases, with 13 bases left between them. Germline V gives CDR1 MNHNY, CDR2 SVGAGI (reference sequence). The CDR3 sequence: CASTRPEGTEAFF. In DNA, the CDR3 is TGTGCCAGCACTCGTCCGGAGGGCACTGAAGCTTTCTTT.

Here the CDR3 DNA reads TGTGCCAGCAGCTTATTTAGCGCCACAGATACGCAGTATTTT. Amino acids: CASSLFSATDTQYF. This rearrangement joins TRBV7-2 to TRBJ2-3; TRBD2 is a possible D gene (5 bases). Germline lookup yields CDR1 SGHTA and CDR2 FQGNSA. Trimming removed 2 bases from V and 2 bases from J, with 8 bases in between. The CDR3 has 14 residues.

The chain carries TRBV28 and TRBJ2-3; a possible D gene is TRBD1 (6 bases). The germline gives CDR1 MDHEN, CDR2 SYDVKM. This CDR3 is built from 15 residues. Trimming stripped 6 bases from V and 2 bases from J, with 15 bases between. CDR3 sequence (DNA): TGTGCCAGCAGCCTTAGTGGACAGAACACAGATACGCAGTATTTT. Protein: CASSLSGQNTDTQYF.

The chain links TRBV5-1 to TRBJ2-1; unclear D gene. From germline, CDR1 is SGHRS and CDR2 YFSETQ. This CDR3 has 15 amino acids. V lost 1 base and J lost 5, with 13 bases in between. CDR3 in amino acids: CASSLQSYRDNEQFF. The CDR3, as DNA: TGCGCCAGCAGCTTGCAATCGTATAGGGACAATGAGCAGTTCTTC.

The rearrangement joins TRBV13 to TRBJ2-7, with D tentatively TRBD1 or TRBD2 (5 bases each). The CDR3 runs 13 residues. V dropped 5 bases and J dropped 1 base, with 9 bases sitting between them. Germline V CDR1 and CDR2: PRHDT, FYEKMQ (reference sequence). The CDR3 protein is CASSLGPSYEQYF. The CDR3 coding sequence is TGTGCCAGCAGCCTGGGACCTTCCTACGAGCAGTACTTC.

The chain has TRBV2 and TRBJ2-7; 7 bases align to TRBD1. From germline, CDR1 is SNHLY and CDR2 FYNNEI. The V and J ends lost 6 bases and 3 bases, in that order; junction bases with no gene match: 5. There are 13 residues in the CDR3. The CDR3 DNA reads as TGTGCCAGCAGAGAGACAGGGTTCTACGAGCAGTACTTC. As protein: CASRETGFYEQYF.

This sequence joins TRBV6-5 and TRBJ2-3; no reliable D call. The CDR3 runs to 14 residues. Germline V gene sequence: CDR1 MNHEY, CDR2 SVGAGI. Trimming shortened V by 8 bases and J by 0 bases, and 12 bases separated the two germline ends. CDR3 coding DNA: TGTGCCAGCTCGGGTCCCCCTAGCACAGATACGCAGTATTTT. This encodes CASSGPPSTDTQYF.

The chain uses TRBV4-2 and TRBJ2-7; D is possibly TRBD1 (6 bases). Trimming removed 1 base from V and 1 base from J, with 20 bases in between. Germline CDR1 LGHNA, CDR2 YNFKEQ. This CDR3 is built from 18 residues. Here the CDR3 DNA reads TGTGCCAGCAGCCAAGCCCTTGGGGGACAAAGCAATTCCTACGAGCAGTACTTC. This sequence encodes CASSQALGGQSNSYEQYF.

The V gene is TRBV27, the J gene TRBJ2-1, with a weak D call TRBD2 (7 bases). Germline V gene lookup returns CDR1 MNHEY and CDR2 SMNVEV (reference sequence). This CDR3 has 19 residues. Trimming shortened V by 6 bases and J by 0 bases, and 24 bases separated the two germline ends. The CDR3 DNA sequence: TGTGCCAGCAGCACGGCAACGGGGGGCCACTCGAGCTCCTACAATGAGCAGTTCTTC. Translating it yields CASSTATGGHSSSYNEQFF.

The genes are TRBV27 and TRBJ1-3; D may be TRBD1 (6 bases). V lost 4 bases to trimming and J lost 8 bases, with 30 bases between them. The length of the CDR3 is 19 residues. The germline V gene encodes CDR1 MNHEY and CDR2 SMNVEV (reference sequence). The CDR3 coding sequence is TGTGCCAGCAGTTCTACAGGGCACCGATTGGTCCCCCCTCGGGACACCATATATTTT. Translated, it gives CASSSTGHRLVPPRDTIYF.

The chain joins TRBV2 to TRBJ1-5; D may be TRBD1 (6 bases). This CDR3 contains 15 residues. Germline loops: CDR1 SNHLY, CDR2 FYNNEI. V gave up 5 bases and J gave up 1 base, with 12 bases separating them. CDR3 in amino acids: CASSTQGLSNQPQHF. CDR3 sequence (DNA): TGTGCCAGCAGTACCCAGGGGCTGAGCAATCAGCCCCAGCATTTT.

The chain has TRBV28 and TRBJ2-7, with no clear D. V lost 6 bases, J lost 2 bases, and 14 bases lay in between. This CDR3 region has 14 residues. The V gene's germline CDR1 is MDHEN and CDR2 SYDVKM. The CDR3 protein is CASSLTGLAYEQYF. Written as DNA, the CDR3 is TGTGCCAGCAGCCTTACTGGTCTGGCCTACGAGCAGTACTTC. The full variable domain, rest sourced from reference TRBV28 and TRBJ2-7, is DVKVTQSSRYLVKRTGEKVFLECVQDMDHENMFWYRQDPGLGLRLIYFSYDVKMKEKGDIPEGYSVSREKKERFSLILESASTNQTSMYLCASSLTGLAYEQYFGPGTRLTVT.